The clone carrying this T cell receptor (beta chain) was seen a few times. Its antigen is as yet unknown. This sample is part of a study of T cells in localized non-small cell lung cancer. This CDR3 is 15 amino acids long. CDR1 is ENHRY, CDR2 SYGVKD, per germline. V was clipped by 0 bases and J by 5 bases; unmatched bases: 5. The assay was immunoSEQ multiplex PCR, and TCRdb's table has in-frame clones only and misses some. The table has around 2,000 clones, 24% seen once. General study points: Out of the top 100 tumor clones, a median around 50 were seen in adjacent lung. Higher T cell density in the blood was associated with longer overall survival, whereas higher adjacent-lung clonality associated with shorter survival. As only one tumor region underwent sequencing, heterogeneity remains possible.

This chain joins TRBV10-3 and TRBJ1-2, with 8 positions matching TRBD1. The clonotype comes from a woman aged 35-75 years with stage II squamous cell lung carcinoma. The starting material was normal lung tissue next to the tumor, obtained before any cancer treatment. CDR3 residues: CAISESGRTGYGYTF. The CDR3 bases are TGTGCCATCAGTGAGTCAGGTCGGACAGGGTATGGCTACACCTTC.